The present T cell receptor (beta chain) was sequenced within a study of OX40 agonist ivuxolimab in advanced cancers. Study-level results: Mean expanded clone counts were higher in CD8+ than CD4+ T cells.

Sequenced by immunoSEQ multiplex PCR; TCRdb stores in-frame clones only, minus some. The repertoire holds around 62,000 clones, around 80% seen once, with 2% to 2.5% in the top ten. V gave up 3 bases and J gave up 6 bases, with 15 bases separating them. Germline values: CDR1 SGDLS, CDR2 YYNGEE. CDR3 size: 14 residues. As for this clone: Its antigen is unidentified.

The chain joins TRBV9 to TRBJ1-2, with D perhaps TRBD1 (5 bases). The TCR was taken from an adult with an advanced solid tumor such as melanoma, head and neck, liver or kidney cancer. The specimen comprised CD4+ or CD8+ T cells sorted from blood, sampled in a trial of the OX40 agonist ivuxolimab. The CDR3 DNA reads TGTGCCAGCAGCGGTGGGGGACGGAAGAATGGCTACACCTTC. This codes for CASSGGGRKNGYTF. Looking up the rest from reference TRBV9 and TRBJ1-2 gives the full variable domain: DSGVTQTPKHLITATGQRVTLRCSPRSGDLSVYWYQQSLDQGLQFLIQYYNGEERAKGNILERFSAQQFPDLHSELNLSSLELGDSALYFCASSGGGRKNGYTFGSGTRLTVV.